This entry lists 17 T cell receptor beta chains sequenced from one sample in a study of blood T cell repertoires in COVID-19 (dated by TCRdb to between 2020 and 2021). The library was built by means of the immunoSEQ multiplex PCR assay. TCRdb retrieved this table from immuneACCESS and kept in-frame rearrangements only. Not all clones are present; in checked studies, unresolved V genes account for under half, and no reason is known for the remainder. This sample holds some 95,000 clones; more than 70% were observed only once. The ten largest clones add up to around a quarter of the sample. The sequenced sample consisted of peripheral blood. All receptors come from a man between 65 and 85 years old with acute or convalescent COVID-19.

The chain combines TRBV7-9 with TRBJ2-1, with 10 bases matching TRBD2. V gave up 4 bases and J gave up 0 bases; unmatched junction bases: 6. The CDR3 consists of 17 residues. Germline loops: CDR1 SEHNR, CDR2 FQNEAQ (reference sequence). CDR3 loop: CASSSRTSGSSYNEQFF. The CDR3 bases are TGTGCCAGCAGCTCCCGGACTAGCGGATCCTCCTACAATGAGCAGTTCTTC.

This chain uses TRBV5-6 with TRBJ2-1; no clear D. Germline V gene sequence: CDR1 SGHDT, CDR2 YYEEEE. V was trimmed by 6 bases and J by 7 bases, leaving 17 bases between them. The CDR3 loop spans 14 amino acids. The CDR3 DNA reads TGTGCCAGCAACCACCCGCTTGTACATAATGAGCAGTTCTTC. This codes for CASNHPLVHNEQFF.

Details on this clone: A junction end diverges from the germline sequence, so it may reflect a read error. The same CDR3 arises from other DNA sequences in this sample as well. This rearrangement joins TRBV29-1 to TRBJ2-5; D is unresolved. The CDR3 is made up of 11 amino acids. Per the germline V gene, CDR1 is SQVTM and CDR2 is ANQGSEA. The CDR3 here is CSAEPGETQYF. In DNA, the CDR3 is TGCAGCGCTGAACCCGGGGAGACCCAGTACTTC.

The chain couples TRBV28 to TRBJ1-1; D is perhaps TRBD1 (5 bases). Germline V lookup: CDR1 MDHEN, CDR2 SYDVKM. The CDR3 runs 14 residues. Trimming took 0 bases from V and 1 from J, leaving 6 bases between them. The CDR3 region is CASSLWGGNTEAFF. The CDR3 DNA reads as TGTGCCAGCAGTTTATGGGGGGGGAACACTGAAGCTTTCTTT.

The chain uses TRBV9 and TRBJ2-3; 12 bases map to TRBD2. Losses at the gene ends were 6 bases for V and 4 bases for J; bases not matched to a gene: 6. Germline V gene lookup returns CDR1 SGDLS and CDR2 YYNGEE. The CDR3 is 15 residues long. The CDR3 DNA reads as TGTGCCAGCAAGAAGGGACTAGCGGGCCCAGATACGCAGTATTTT. Protein sequence: CASKKGLAGPDTQYF.

V gene TRBV19 combines with J gene TRBJ1-1; tentatively, D is TRBD1 (5 bases). V was pared by 8 bases and J by 1 base, with 11 bases between. There are 13 residues in the CDR3. Looked up from germline, CDR1 is LNHDA and CDR2 is SQIVND (reference sequence). The chain's CDR3 is CASHWGRNTEAFF. CDR3 in DNA: TGTGCCAGTCATTGGGGCCGGAACACTGAAGCTTTCTTT.

The genes are TRBV6-5 and TRBJ1-1, with D possibly TRBD1 on 6 matching bases. The CDR3 is made up of 14 amino acids. The V end lost 2 bases, the J end lost 4 bases, and 11 bases lay between the germline ends. In germline, CDR1 is MNHEY, CDR2 SVGAGI. CDR3 bases: TGTGCCAGCAGTTACACGGGGGGCAGCACTGAAGCTTTCTTT. This sequence encodes CASSYTGGSTEAFF.

This clone was seen just once. The gene calls are TRBV5-1 and TRBJ2-3; 10 bases agree with TRBD1. Looked up from germline, CDR1 is SGHRS and CDR2 is YFSETQ. After removal of 0 bases from V and 1 base from J, the junction contained 2 bases not matched to a gene. There are 16 residues in the CDR3. CDR3: CASSLVGTGGTDTQYF. CDR3 nucleotides: TGCGCCAGCAGCTTGGTCGGGACAGGGGGCACAGATACGCAGTATTTT. Together with reference TRBV5-1 and TRBJ2-3, the CDR3 gives the full variable domain: KAGVTQTPRYLIKTRGQQVTLSCSPISGHRSVSWYQQTPGQGLQFLFEYFSETQRNKGNFPGRFSGRQFSNSRSEMNVSTLELGDSALYLCASSLVGTGGTDTQYFGPGTRLTVL.

The rearrangement links TRBV28 to TRBJ2-3; weak D call: TRBD2 (7 bases). Germline V gene data show CDR1 as MDHEN and CDR2 as SYDVKM. V shed 5 bases and J shed 3 bases, with 15 bases lying between them. This CDR3 region has 15 residues. The CDR3 DNA reads as TGTGCCAGCAGTCCTTCGGGGGGCCGGACAGATACGCAGTATTTT. This gives the protein CASSPSGGRTDTQYF.

A single count supports this clone. The rearrangement links TRBV27 to TRBJ2-3, with 8 bases lining up with TRBD2. The V segment lost 4 bases and the J segment 0 bases; nucleotides outside the gene matches: 15. The CDR3 is made up of 19 amino acids. CDR1 is MNHEY and CDR2 is SMNVEV in the germline V gene (reference sequence). CDR3 in amino acids: CASSSRPHSGVVSTDTQYF. CDR3 DNA sequence: TGTGCCAGCAGTTCCCGGCCACATAGCGGGGTAGTCAGCACAGATACGCAGTATTTT.

The V call is TRBV27, the J call TRBJ2-7, with TRBD2 matching over 9 bases. The CDR3 extends over 19 amino acids. Germline trimming cut 5 bases from V and 5 bases from J; bases unmatched to any gene: 22. Germline CDR1 MNHEY, CDR2 SMNVEV (reference sequence). CDR3 nucleotides: TGTGCCAGCAGTCGTAACTGGGGGGGGGCCGGGACTAGCCTTCACGAGCAGTACTTC. It is translated as CASSRNWGGAGTSLHEQYF.

The chain carries TRBV10-3 and TRBJ2-5; D uncertain. Germline loops: CDR1 ENHRY, CDR2 SYGVKD. The CDR3 has 12 amino acids. V shed 0 bases and J shed 5 bases, with 4 bases lying between them. CDR3 region: CAISESQETQYF. CDR3 DNA: TGTGCCATCAGTGAGTCTCAGGAGACCCAGTACTTC.

The chain employs TRBV9 and TRBJ2-2; D remains ambiguous. The germline V gene has CDR1 SGDLS and CDR2 YYNGEE. V dropped 1 base and J dropped 7 bases, with 11 bases sitting between them. The length of the CDR3 is 14 residues. The CDR3 DNA is TGTGCCAGCAGCGTAACGAGCGACGGCGGGGAGCTGTTTTTT. It encodes CASSVTSDGGELFF. The variable domain in full, completed from reference TRBV9 and TRBJ2-2, reads DSGVTQTPKHLITATGQRVTLRCSPRSGDLSVYWYQQSLDQGLQFLIQYYNGEERAKGNILERFSAQQFPDLHSELNLSSLELGDSALYFCASSVTSDGGELFFGEGSRLTVL.

V gene TRBV15 combines with J gene TRBJ2-7, with D perhaps TRBD2 (5 bases). The germline gives CDR1 LNHNV, CDR2 YYDKDF (reference sequence). This CDR3 comprises 14 residues. V shed 0 bases and J shed 3 bases, with 9 bases lying between them. CDR3: CATSRDEGLYEQYF. CDR3 nucleotide sequence: TGTGCCACCAGCAGAGATGAGGGCCTCTACGAGCAGTACTTC.

This chain joins TRBV4-2 and TRBJ1-5, with TRBD1 matching 7 bases. There are 16 residues in the CDR3. Germline assignment: CDR1 LGHNA and CDR2 YNFKEQ. J gave up 3 bases and V 3 bases, and 8 bases lay outside the gene matches. In DNA, the CDR3 is TGTGCCAGCAGCCAGTCCGACAGGGCGGACAATCAGCCCCAGCATTTT. The encoded protein is CASSQSDRADNQPQHF.

This chain connects TRBV19 to TRBJ1-5; TRBD1 is a possible D gene (6 bases). The V and J ends lost 4 bases and 1 base respectively, with 11 bases between them. Germline CDR1 LNHDA, CDR2 SQIVND (reference sequence). This CDR3 is built from 15 residues. The CDR3 DNA sequence: TGTGCCAGTAGTAGAGGGGGACGAAGCAATCAGCCCCAGCATTTT. Translated: CASSRGGRSNQPQHF.

The chain is built from TRBV19 and TRBJ1-2; 8 positions match TRBD1. CDR3 length equals 15 residues. Germline CDR1 and CDR2: LNHDA and SQIVND (reference sequence). Losses at the gene ends were 3 bases for V and 3 bases for J; bases not matched to a gene: 6. The CDR3 is CASSIPQGADYGYTF. The CDR3 region has the DNA TGTGCCAGTAGTATCCCTCAGGGGGCAGACTATGGCTACACCTTC.